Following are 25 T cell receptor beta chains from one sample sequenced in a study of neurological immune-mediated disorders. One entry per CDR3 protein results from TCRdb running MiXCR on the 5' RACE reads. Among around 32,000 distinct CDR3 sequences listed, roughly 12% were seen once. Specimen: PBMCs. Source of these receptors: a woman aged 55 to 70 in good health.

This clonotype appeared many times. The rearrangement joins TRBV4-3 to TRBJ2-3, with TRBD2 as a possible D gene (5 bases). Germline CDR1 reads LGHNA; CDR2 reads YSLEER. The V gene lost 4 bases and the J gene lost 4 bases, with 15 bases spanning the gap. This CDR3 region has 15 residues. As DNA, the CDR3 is TGCGCCAGCAGCCTAAACTTCAACGGGGCAGATACGCAGTATTTT. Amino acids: CASSLNFNGADTQYF.

The DNA of the CDR3 is TGCAGTGCTAGCGAAGCGGCAGCTTGGTCCCACGAGCAGTACTTC. Translated, it gives CSASEAAAWSHEQYF. The chain uses TRBV20-1 and TRBJ2-7, with a possible D match to TRBD2 (5 bases). V dropped 3 bases and J dropped 5 bases, with 20 bases sitting between them. CDR1 and CDR2 from the germline V gene are DFQATT and SNEGSKA (reference sequence). The CDR3 length is 15 residues.

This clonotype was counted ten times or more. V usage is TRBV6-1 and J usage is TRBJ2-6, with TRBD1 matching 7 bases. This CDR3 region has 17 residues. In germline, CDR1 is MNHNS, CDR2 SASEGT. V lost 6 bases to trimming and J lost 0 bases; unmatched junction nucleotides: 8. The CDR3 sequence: CASRFRDRYSGANVLTF. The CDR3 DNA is TGTGCCAGCAGATTCCGGGACAGATACTCTGGGGCCAACGTCCTGACTTTC.

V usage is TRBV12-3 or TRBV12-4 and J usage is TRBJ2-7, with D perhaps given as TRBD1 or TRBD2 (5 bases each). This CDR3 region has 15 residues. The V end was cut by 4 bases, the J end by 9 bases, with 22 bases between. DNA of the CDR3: TGTGCCAGCAGTTCGGGGTTGGGGCTCCCCAACGGGCAGTACTTC. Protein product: CASSSGLGLPNGQYF.

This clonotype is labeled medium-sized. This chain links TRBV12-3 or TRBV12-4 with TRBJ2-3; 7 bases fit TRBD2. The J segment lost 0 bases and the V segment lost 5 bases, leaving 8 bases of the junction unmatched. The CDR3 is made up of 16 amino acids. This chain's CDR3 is CASSVIGRTSTDTQYF. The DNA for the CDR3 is TGTGCCAGCAGTGTCATCGGGAGGACTAGCACAGATACGCAGTATTTT.

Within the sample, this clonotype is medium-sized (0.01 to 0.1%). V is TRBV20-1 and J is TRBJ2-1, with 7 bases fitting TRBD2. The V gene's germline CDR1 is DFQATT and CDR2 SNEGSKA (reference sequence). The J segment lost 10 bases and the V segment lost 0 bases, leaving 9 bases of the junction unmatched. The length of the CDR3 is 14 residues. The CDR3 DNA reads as TGCAGTGCTAGAGAGGGCGGGGGTAAGCGGGAGCAGTTCTTC. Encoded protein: CSAREGGGKREQFF.

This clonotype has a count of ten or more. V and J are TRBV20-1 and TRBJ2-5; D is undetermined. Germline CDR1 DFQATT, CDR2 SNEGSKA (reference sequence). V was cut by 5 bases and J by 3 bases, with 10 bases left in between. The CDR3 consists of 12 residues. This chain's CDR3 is CSASTGEETQYF. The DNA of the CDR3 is TGCAGTGCTTCGACGGGCGAAGAGACCCAGTACTTC.

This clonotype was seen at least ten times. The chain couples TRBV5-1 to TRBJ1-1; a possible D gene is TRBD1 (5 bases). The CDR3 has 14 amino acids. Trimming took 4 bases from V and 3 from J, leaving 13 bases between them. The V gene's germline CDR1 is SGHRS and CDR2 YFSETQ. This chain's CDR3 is CASSAQGFDTEAFF. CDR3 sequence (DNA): TGCGCCAGCAGCGCCCAGGGTTTCGACACTGAAGCTTTCTTT.

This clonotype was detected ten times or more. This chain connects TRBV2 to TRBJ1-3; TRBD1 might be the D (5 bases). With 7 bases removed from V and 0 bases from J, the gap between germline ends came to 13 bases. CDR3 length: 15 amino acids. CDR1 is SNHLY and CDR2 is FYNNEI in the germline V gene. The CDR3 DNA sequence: TGTGCCAGCAATTACGGAGACAGCTCTGGAAACACCATATATTTT. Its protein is CASNYGDSSGNTIYF. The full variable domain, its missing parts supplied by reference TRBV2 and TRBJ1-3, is EPEVTQTPSHQVTQMGQEVILRCVPISNHLYFYWYRQILGQKVEFLVSFYNNEISEKSEIFDDQFSVERPDGSNFTLKIRSTKLEDSAMYFCASNYGDSSGNTIYFGEGSWLTVV.

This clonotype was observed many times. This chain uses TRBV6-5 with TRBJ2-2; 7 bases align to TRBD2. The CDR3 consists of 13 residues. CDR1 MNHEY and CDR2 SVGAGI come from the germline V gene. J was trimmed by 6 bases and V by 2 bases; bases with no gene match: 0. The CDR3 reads CASSYLAAGELFF. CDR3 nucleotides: TGTGCCAGCAGTTACCTAGCGGCCGGGGAGCTGTTTTTT.

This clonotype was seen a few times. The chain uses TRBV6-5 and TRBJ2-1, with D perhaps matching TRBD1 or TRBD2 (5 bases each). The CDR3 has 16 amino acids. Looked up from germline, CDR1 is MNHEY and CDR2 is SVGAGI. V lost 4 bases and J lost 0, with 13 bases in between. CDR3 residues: CASSSPAGSSYNEQFF. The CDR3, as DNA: TGTGCCAGCAGTTCCCCCGCAGGGAGCTCCTACAATGAGCAGTTCTTC.

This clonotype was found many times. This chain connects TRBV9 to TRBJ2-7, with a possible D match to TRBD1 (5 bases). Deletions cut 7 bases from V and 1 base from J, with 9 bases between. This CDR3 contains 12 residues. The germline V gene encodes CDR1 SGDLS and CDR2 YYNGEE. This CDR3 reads CASGRVSYEQYF. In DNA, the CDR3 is TGTGCCAGCGGCAGGGTATCCTACGAGCAGTACTTC. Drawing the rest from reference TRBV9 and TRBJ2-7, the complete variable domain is DSGVTQTPKHLITATGQRVTLRCSPRSGDLSVYWYQQSLDQGLQFLIQYYNGEERAKGNILERFSAQQFPDLHSELNLSSLELGDSALYFCASGRVSYEQYFGPGTRLTVT.

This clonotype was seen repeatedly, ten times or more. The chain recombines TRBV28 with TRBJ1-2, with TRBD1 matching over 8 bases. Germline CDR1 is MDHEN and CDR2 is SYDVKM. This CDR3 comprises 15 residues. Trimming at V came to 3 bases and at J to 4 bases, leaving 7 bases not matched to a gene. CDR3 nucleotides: TGTGCCAGCAGTTTTGCAGGACAGGGATTCTATGGCTACACCTTC. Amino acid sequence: CASSFAGQGFYGYTF.

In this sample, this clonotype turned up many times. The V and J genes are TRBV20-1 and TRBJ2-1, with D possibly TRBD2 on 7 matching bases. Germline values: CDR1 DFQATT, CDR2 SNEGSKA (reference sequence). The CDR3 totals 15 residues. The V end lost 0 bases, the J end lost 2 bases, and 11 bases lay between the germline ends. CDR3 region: CSARDGGGPYNEQFF. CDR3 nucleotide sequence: TGCAGTGCTAGAGATGGGGGGGGGCCCTACAATGAGCAGTTCTTC.

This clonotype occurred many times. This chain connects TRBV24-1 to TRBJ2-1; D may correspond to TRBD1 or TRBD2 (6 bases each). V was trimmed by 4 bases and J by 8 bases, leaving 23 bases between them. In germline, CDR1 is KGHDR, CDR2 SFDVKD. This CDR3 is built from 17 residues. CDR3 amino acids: CATSDRVGGPRGDEQFF. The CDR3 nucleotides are TGTGCCACCAGTGACCGGGTCGGGGGCCCACGGGGCGATGAGCAGTTCTTC.

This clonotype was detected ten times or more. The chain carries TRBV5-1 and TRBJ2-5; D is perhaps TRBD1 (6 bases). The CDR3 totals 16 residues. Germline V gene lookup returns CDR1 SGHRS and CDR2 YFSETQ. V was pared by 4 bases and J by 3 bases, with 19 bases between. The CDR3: CASSMNLFRDKETQYF. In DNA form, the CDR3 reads TGCGCCAGCAGCATGAACCTTTTCCGGGACAAAGAGACCCAGTACTTC.

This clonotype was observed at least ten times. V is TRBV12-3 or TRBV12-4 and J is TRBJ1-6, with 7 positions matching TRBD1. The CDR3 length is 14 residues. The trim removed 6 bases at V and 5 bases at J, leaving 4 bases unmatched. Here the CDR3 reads CASRDRNNNSPLHF. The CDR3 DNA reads TGTGCCAGCAGGGACAGGAATAATAATTCACCCCTCCACTTT.

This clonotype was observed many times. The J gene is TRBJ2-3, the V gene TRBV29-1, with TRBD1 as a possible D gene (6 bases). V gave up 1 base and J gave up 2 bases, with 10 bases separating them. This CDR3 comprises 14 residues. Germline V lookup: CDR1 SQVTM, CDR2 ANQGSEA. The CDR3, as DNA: TGCAGCGTTGAAGGTCAGGGGTACACAGATACGCAGTATTTT. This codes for CSVEGQGYTDTQYF.

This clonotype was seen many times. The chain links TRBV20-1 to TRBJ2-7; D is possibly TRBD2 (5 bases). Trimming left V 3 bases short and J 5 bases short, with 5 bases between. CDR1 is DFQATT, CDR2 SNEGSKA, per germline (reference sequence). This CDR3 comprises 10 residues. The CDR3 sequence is CSASGDEQYF. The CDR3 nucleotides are TGCAGTGCTAGCGGGGACGAGCAGTACTTC.

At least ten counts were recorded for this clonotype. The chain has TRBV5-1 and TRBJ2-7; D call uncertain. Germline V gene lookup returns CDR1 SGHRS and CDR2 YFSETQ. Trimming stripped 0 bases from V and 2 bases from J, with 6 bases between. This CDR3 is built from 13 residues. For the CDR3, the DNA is TGCGCCAGCAGCTTGGAGCCCCCCTACGAGCAGTACTTC. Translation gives CASSLEPPYEQYF.

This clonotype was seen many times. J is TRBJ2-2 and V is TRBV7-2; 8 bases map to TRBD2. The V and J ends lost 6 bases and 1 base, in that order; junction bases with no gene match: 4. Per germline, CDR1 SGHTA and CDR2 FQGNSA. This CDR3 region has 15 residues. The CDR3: CASSPRGGNTGELFF. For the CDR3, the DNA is TGTGCCAGCAGTCCCCGGGGGGGGAACACCGGGGAGCTGTTTTTT.

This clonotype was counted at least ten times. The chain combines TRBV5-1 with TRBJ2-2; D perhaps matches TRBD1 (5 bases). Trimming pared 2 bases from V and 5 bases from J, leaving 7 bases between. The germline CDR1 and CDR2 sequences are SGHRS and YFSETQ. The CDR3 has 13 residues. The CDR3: CASSFAGTGELFF. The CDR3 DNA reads TGCGCCAGCAGCTTTGCAGGGACCGGGGAGCTGTTTTTT.

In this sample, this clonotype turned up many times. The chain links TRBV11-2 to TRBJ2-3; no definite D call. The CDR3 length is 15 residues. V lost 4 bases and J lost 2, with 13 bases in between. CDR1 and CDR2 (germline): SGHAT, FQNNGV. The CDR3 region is CASSSRLTNTDTQYF. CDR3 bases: TGTGCCAGCAGCTCGAGGTTAACTAACACAGATACGCAGTATTTT.

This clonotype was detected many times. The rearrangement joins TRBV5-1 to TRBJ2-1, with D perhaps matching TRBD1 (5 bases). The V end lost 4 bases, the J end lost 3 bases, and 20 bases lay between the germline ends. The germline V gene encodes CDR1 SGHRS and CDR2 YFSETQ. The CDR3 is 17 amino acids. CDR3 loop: CASSPLSAGPSYNEQFF. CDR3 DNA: TGCGCCAGCAGCCCCCTCTCGGCAGGGCCTAGCTACAATGAGCAGTTCTTC.

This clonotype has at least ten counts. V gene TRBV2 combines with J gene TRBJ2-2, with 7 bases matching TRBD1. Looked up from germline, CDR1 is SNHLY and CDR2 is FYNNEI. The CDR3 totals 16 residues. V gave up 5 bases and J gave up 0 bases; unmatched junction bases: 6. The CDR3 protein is CASSYSGTANTGELFF. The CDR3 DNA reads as TGTGCCAGCAGTTATTCCGGGACAGCGAACACCGGGGAGCTGTTTTTT.